The source of this T cell receptor beta chain is a study of metastatic and nonmetastatic thyroid tumors. The overall study: Comparison of repertoires was carried out across blood and tumor or nodule tissue from malignant and benign thyroid patients.

Study-wide results and limits: For both blood and tumor, malignant thyroid tumors reportedly showed significantly higher TCR beta diversity than benign nodules did.

With regard to this clone: Its antigen remains unknown.

Germline CDR1 reads MRHNA; CDR2 reads SNTAGT. This CDR3 has 13 amino acids. V lost 3 bases, J lost 4 bases, and 9 bases lay in between. MiXCR was used by TCRdb to re-call the PCR reads. The sample holds roughly 71,000 clones; about 17% are singletons and the top ten take 9.5% to 15%. All patients were treatment-naive before thyroid surgery. The sample was blood. The TCR originated in a female donor with papillary thyroid cancer or a benign thyroid nodule (not recorded which). Some clones in this sample may be carry-over from other donors' samples. The J gene is TRBJ1-2, the V gene TRBV6-4; D not resolved. CDR3 loop: CASSEGFGYGYTF. CDR3 DNA sequence: TGTGCCAGCAGTGAAGGGTTTGGCTATGGCTACACCTTC.